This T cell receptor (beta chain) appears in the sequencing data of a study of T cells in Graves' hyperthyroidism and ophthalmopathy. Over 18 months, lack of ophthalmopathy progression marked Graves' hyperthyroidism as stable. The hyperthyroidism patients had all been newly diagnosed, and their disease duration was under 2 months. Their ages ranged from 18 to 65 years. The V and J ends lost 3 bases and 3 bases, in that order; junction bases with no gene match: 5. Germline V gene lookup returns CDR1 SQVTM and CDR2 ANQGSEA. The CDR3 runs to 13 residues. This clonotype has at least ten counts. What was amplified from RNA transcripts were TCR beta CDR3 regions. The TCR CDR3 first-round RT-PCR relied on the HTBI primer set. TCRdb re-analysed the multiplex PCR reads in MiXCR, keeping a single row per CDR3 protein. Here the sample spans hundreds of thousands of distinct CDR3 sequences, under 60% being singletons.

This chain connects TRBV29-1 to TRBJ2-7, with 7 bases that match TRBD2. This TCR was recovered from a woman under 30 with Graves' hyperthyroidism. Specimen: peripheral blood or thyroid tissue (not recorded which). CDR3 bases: TGCAGCGTTGAGGCCAGGGAGGGCTACGAGCAGTACTTC. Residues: CSVEAREGYEQYF.